A selection of T cell receptor beta chains follows, all from one sample in a study of blood T cell repertoires in COVID-19. The method was immunoSEQ multiplex PCR; TCRdb's version includes in-frame clones alone and lacks a portion of them. The table includes about 210,000 clones, 88% detected once. Sequencing was performed on peripheral blood. The receptors were sampled from a man between 70 and 80 years old with acute or convalescent COVID-19. Each CDR3 is given with its conserved first and last residue. A D gene is named only where the DNA matches it firmly.

D gene	CDR3 length	J gene	V gene	CDR3 protein
TRBD2	14	TRBJ2-5	TRBV20-1	CSASRLAGSKTQYF
TRBD2	20	TRBJ2-2	TRBV10-1	CASSESRASGRSPNTGELFF
TRBD1	13	TRBJ1-1	TRBV30	CAGSRGVGTEAFF
TRBD2	15	TRBJ2-1	TRBV6-5	CASSYSSGRVNEQFF
NA	15	TRBJ1-2	TRBV5-1	CASSSWAGALDGYTF
TRBD1	14	TRBJ2-2	TRBV9	CASSKQGANGELFF
NA	13	TRBJ1-2	TRBV19	CASSQQTNYGYTF
TRBD2	16	TRBJ2-1	TRBV7-2	CASSLSRTSPGNEQFF
TRBD2	18	TRBJ2-1	TRBV7-9	CASSRSWGGLAGVHEQFF
TRBD1	15	TRBJ2-2	TRBV2	CASSPRGLRTGELFF
TRBD1	14	TRBJ2-4	TRBV29-1	CSARVGTGGSIQYF
TRBD1	13	TRBJ2-7	TRBV6-5	CATRGQGFHEQYF
NA	13	TRBJ2-3	TRBV6-2/TRBV6-3	CASSLSRADTQYF